This T cell receptor beta chain was sequenced during a study of human T cells and chemical hapten exposure. Overall study results and limits: Those TCRs sitting above 1 in 1000 frequency stayed the same with DPC sensitization.

Time point in this sample: patch test 2, 6 weeks after DPC sensitization. The sample's treatment: therapeutic diphenylcyclopropenone sensitization with weekly scalp DPC. Unfractionated whole blood was the source of the extracted total RNA. Each cDNA molecule in the library carried unique molecular identifiers. TCRdb recomputed calls from the RACE reads with MiXCR, one row per CDR3 protein. The data contain approximately 46,000 distinct CDR3 sequences, 8.5% to 10% of them seen just once; the ten biggest clones take up 13% to 15%. The CDR3 contains 12 residues. V lost 7 bases and J 1 base, leaving 5 bases between the germline ends. A word on this clonotype: Its antigen is as yet unknown.

The material sequenced was whole blood, taken in connection with sensitization to the hapten diphenylcyclopropenone (DPC). This chain links TRBV12-3 or TRBV12-4 with TRBJ1-5; D is undetermined. The clonotype was recovered from a woman aged 30 to 39 with alopecia areata. Some clones in this sample may be carry-over from other donors' samples. CDR3 region: CASTTSNQPQHF. In DNA, the CDR3 is TGTGCCAGCACCACCAGCAATCAGCCCCAGCATTTT.